These 18 T cell receptor beta chains came from one sample sequenced in a study of blood T cell repertoires in COVID-19. Measured with immunoSEQ multiplex PCR; TCRdb has only the in-frame clones, and not every one. The sample gives 300,000 to 400,000 clones, around 87% of which show up once; around 6% is in the top ten. The source material was peripheral blood. Every receptor here comes from a woman between 50 and 59 years old with COVID-19, enrolled during active disease.

This clone was seen only once. This rearrangement joins TRBV19 to TRBJ2-7, with 8 bases lining up with TRBD2. The CDR3 is made up of 16 amino acids. Unmatched junction bases numbered 9, after V lost 5 bases and J lost 0 bases. Germline V gene data show CDR1 as LNHDA and CDR2 as SQIVND (reference sequence). The CDR3 loop is CASSSLSGKGSYEQYF. The CDR3 nucleotides read TGTGCCAGTAGTTCACTTAGCGGGAAAGGCTCCTACGAGCAGTACTTC.

CDR3 sequence: CASSVIVVQETQYF. For the CDR3, the DNA is TGTGCCAGCAGCGTAATAGTCGTCCAAGAGACCCAGTACTTC. The chain recombines TRBV11-2 with TRBJ2-5; no clear D gene. Germline CDR1 is SGHAT and CDR2 is FQNNGV. V lost 5 bases and J lost 1, with 11 bases in between. This CDR3 contains 14 residues.

For the CDR3, the DNA is TGTGCCAGTAACCCACAAGGGGAAAGGGCTGAAGCTTTCTTT. The encoded protein is CASNPQGERAEAFF. The chain combines TRBV19 with TRBJ1-1; TRBD1 is a possible D gene (5 bases). Germline CDR1 LNHDA, CDR2 SQIVND (reference sequence). The CDR3 contains 14 residues. The germline V and J ends were trimmed by 7 bases and 6 bases, with 18 bases remaining between them.

The rearrangement uses TRBV6-2 or TRBV6-3 and TRBJ2-2; 7 nucleotides match TRBD1. The junction had 9 bases not matched to a gene; V was cut back by 2 bases and J by 0 bases. The CDR3 spans 18 residues. Germline values: CDR1 MNHEY, CDR2 SVGEGT. The CDR3 DNA sequence: TGTGCCAGCAGTTACCCTAGACAGGGAATAACGAACACCGGGGAGCTGTTTTTT. Residues: CASSYPRQGITNTGELFF.

The chain carries TRBV5-4 and TRBJ2-3; D is perhaps TRBD2 (6 bases). Trimming stripped 10 bases from V and 0 bases from J, with 18 bases between. Germline V gene data show CDR1 as SGHNT and CDR2 as YYREEE (reference sequence). This CDR3 region has 15 residues. CDR3 residues: CAASRGGTSTDTQYF. DNA of the CDR3: TGTGCCGCCTCCCGTGGCGGGACTAGCACAGATACGCAGTATTTT.

The count of this clone is one. The V gene is TRBV29-1, the J gene TRBJ2-7; D not certain. From germline, CDR1 is SQVTM and CDR2 ANQGSEA. The ends were cut back, 5 bases at V and 0 bases at J, with 11 bases in the middle. The CDR3 has 13 residues. As DNA, the CDR3 is TGCAGCGTTTTAAACAGAAACTCCTACGAGCAGTACTTC. It translates to CSVLNRNSYEQYF.

The genes are TRBV2 and TRBJ1-1; D is unresolved. CDR1 and CDR2 from the germline V gene are SNHLY and FYNNEI. Trimming pared 9 bases from V and 2 bases from J, leaving 7 bases between. The CDR3 loop spans 11 amino acids. The CDR3 DNA is TGTGCCAGTGAGGATAACACTGAAGCTTTCTTT. Residues: CASEDNTEAFF. The full variable domain, its missing parts supplied by reference TRBV2 and TRBJ1-1, is EPEVTQTPSHQVTQMGQEVILRCVPISNHLYFYWYRQILGQKVEFLVSFYNNEISEKSEIFDDQFSVERPDGSNFTLKIRSTKLEDSAMYFCASEDNTEAFFGQGTRLTVV.

This clone was seen only a few times. The CDR3 DNA reads as TGTGCCAGCAGCCAAGATAGAGGGTCCGGCAATCAGCCCCAGCATTTT. The encoded protein is CASSQDRGSGNQPQHF. The V and J genes are TRBV3-1 (or the pseudogene TRBV3-2) and TRBJ1-5; D gene uncertain. V was pared by 0 bases and J by 2 bases, with 11 bases between. Germline loops: CDR1 LGHDT, CDR2 YNNKEL (reference sequence). This CDR3 has 16 residues.

The chain is built from TRBV11-2 and TRBJ2-5; maybe TRBD2 (7 bases). Looked up from germline, CDR1 is SGHAT and CDR2 is FQNNGV. V lost 2 bases and J lost 5, with 18 bases in between. This CDR3 has 16 amino acids. CDR3 bases: TGTGCCAGCAGCTTACCCTGGGGGGGGCAAAGGGAGACCCAGTACTTC. The encoded protein is CASSLPWGGQRETQYF. Combining the CDR3 with reference TRBV11-2 and TRBJ2-5 gives the whole variable domain EAGVAQSPRYKIIEKRQSVAFWCNPISGHATLYWYQQILGQGPKLLIQFQNNGVVDDSQLPKDRFSAERLKGVDSTLKIQPAKLEDSAVYLCASSLPWGGQRETQYFGPGTRLLVL.

V and J are TRBV9 and TRBJ1-2, with 10 bases matching TRBD1. The CDR3 is made up of 15 amino acids. Germline-derived CDR1 and CDR2 are SGDLS and YYNGEE. With 3 bases clipped from V and 7 bases from J, the junction kept 9 bases outside the gene matches. The CDR3 loop is CASSDRQGARSGYTF. The CDR3 nucleotides read TGTGCCAGCAGCGACCGACAGGGGGCAAGGTCTGGCTACACCTTC. Drawing the rest from reference TRBV9 and TRBJ1-2, the complete variable domain is DSGVTQTPKHLITATGQRVTLRCSPRSGDLSVYWYQQSLDQGLQFLIQYYNGEERAKGNILERFSAQQFPDLHSELNLSSLELGDSALYFCASSDRQGARSGYTFGSGTRLTVV.

The chain recombines TRBV3-1 (or the pseudogene TRBV3-2) with TRBJ1-1; TRBD1 might be the D (5 bases). This CDR3 contains 15 residues. Trimming cost V 0 bases and J 3 bases, with 11 bases left between them. CDR1 is LGHDT and CDR2 is YNNKEL in the germline V gene (reference sequence). Here the CDR3 reads CASSQESAGYTEAFF. The CDR3 coding sequence is TGTGCCAGCAGCCAAGAATCCGCAGGGTACACTGAAGCTTTCTTT.

This clone was observed a single time. The rearrangement links TRBV24-1 to TRBJ1-5; a possible D gene is TRBD1 (6 bases). The CDR3 is 13 residues long. Between the trimmed V and J ends, which lost 5 bases and 9 bases, there was a span of 13 bases. Germline V gives CDR1 KGHDR, CDR2 SFDVKD. The CDR3 reads CATSGGGGRPQHF. For the CDR3, the DNA is TGTGCCACCAGTGGGGGGGGCGGCAGGCCCCAGCATTTT.

The genes are TRBV27 and TRBJ2-7; 8 bases align to TRBD2. CDR1 is MNHEY, CDR2 SMNVEV, per germline (reference sequence). CDR3 length equals 15 residues. Germline trimming cut 1 base from V and 0 bases from J; bases unmatched to any gene: 2. In DNA, the CDR3 is TGTGCCAGCAGTTTATTGAGCGGGAGCTCCTACGAGCAGTACTTC. It yields the protein CASSLLSGSSYEQYF.

The V gene is TRBV5-6, the J gene TRBJ1-2; TRBD1 agrees at 9 bases. Trimming at V came to 4 bases and at J to 7 bases, leaving 14 bases not matched to a gene. Germline assignment: CDR1 SGHDT and CDR2 YYEEEE. The CDR3 consists of 16 residues. CDR3 bases: TGTGCCAGCAGCACGGACAGGGGAGTTCTAAGGGGTGGCTACACCTTC. This translates into CASSTDRGVLRGGYTF.

The chain links TRBV3-1 (or the pseudogene TRBV3-2) to TRBJ2-3, with 11 bases that match TRBD2. The CDR3 is 16 amino acids. Trimming removed 6 bases from V and 1 base from J; junction bases left unmatched: 6. In germline, CDR1 is LGHDT, CDR2 YNNKEL (reference sequence). The CDR3: CASRRGLADGTDTQYF. Written as DNA, the CDR3 is TGTGCCAGCAGGCGGGGACTAGCGGACGGCACAGATACGCAGTATTTT.

This sequence joins TRBV4-2 and TRBJ1-2, with D maybe TRBD1 (6 bases). V lost 0 bases to trimming and J lost 4 bases, with 21 bases between them. This CDR3 has 18 amino acids. Germline loops: CDR1 LGHNA, CDR2 YNFKEQ. The chain's CDR3 is CASSQEGGALLPIYGYTF. DNA of the CDR3: TGTGCCAGCAGCCAAGAAGGGGGGGCGCTTCTGCCTATCTATGGCTACACCTTC.

The rearrangement uses TRBV3-1 (or the pseudogene TRBV3-2) and TRBJ2-2; weak D call: TRBD2 (7 bases). Germline CDR1 is LGHDT and CDR2 is YNNKEL (reference sequence). V lost 4 bases and J lost 8, with 23 bases in between. The CDR3 contains 17 residues. This CDR3 reads CASSPDLRTAGFGELFF. CDR3 bases: TGTGCCAGCAGCCCTGACCTTCGGACAGCGGGATTTGGGGAGCTGTTTTTT.

This clone has only a few counts. The chain combines TRBV28 with TRBJ2-7; TRBD2 aligns across 9 bases. Germline V gives CDR1 MDHEN, CDR2 SYDVKM. The CDR3 contains 16 residues. V lost 2 bases, J lost 2 bases, and 7 bases stayed unmatched. Here the CDR3 DNA reads TGTGCCAGCAGTTTAAGCCTAGCGGGACTAACCTACGAGCAGTACTTC. Translating it yields CASSLSLAGLTYEQYF.